The following is a TCR beta chain sequence with its context. Its cognate antigen has yet to be identified. Base qualities are not at hand, and no much larger clone is one base apart. The data originate from a study of blood T cell repertoires in COVID-19 (dated by TCRdb to 2020 to 2021). For the wider study: Samples covering the acute and convalescent phases of COVID-19 were provided by collaborators in the United States, Italy and Spain. The material from the prospective study consisted of cDNA or gDNA derived from T cells, B-cell-depleted T cells, or PBMCs. Deeply sampled blood TCRbeta repertoires from subjects exposed to, actively infected with, or recovered from COVID-19 were included in the dataset. The repertoires were released in a freely available public database intended as a resource for research on the immune response to SARS-CoV-2. Samples were obtained from the ongoing ImmuneRACE study (first 160 participants) and from approximately 1,200 subjects provided by 6 global collaborators. Nearly every sample came with metadata listing a de-identified subject ID, COVID-19 status, age in years and sex. Where available, HLA class I and class II types were obtained from metadata supplied by the sample provider rather than from assay-based typing.

Whole blood was collected in K2EDTA tubes by collaborating institutions according to the institutions' own protocols. Collaborator samples were shipped for TCRbeta analysis as frozen whole blood, isolated PBMCs, or DNA extracted from either sample type. TCRbeta CDR3 regions were amplified from genomic DNA using the immunoSEQ Assay, a bias-controlled multiplex PCR. As for the authors' bioinformatics: Within the assay, amplification of reference gene primers was used to estimate how many nucleated cells each sample contained. To quantify the absolute abundance of each unique TCRbeta CDR3 rearrangement, sequence reads were collapsed and filtered. For each sample, productive Simpson clonality was calculated by taking the square root of Simpson's diversity index across productive rearrangements. TCRdb carries this immuneACCESS record with in-frame sequences only. Its versions omit some clonotypes, under half of them owing to an unresolved V gene in the studies checked, with the rest unexplained. The V and J calls and clone size are taken from that table; D and trimming were inferred from the DNA. The sample contains about 250,000 clones, roughly 80% of them found a single time. The biggest ten clones account for roughly 10% of the sample.

Findings and caveats that apply to the study as a whole: The quantity of clinical and demographic metadata differed by source and by participant and was supplied without curation.

The sequenced sample consisted of peripheral blood. The sequence was collected from an elderly man with acute or convalescent COVID-19.

For the CDR3, the sequence is CASSPPLQGARPSGYTF. The nucleotides are TGTGCCAGCAGCCCTCCTCTGCAGGGGGCACGTCCAAGTGGCTACACCTTC. The sequence is built from TRBV4-2 and TRBJ1-2, with TRBD1 identical over 8 junction bases. The CDR3 runs 17 amino acids, cysteine and phenylalanine included. Only CDR3 DNA remains: 51 bases, in frame from the first base. The germline V gene yields LGHNA for CDR1 and YNFKEQ for CDR2. V ends up 4 bases short and J 7 bases short, with an unmatched junction base count of 17.